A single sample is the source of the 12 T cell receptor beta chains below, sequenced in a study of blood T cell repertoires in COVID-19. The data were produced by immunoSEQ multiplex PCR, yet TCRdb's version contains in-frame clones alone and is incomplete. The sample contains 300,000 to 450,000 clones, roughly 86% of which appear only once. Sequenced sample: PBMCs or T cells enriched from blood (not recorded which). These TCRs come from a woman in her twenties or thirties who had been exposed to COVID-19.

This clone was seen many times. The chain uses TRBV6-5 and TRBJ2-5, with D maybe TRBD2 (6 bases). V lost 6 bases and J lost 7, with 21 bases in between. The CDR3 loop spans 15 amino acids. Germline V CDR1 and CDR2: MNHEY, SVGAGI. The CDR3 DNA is TGTGCCAGCAGCAAGGATTCCGGGGGAGTTGGGACCCAGTACTTC. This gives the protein CASSKDSGGVGTQYF.

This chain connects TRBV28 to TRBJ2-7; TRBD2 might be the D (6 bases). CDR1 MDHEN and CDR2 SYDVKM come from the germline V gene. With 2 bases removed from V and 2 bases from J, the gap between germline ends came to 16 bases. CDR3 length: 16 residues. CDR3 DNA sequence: TGTGCCAGCAGTTTACAATTTACGGGGAGGACCTACGAGCAGTACTTC. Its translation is CASSLQFTGRTYEQYF.

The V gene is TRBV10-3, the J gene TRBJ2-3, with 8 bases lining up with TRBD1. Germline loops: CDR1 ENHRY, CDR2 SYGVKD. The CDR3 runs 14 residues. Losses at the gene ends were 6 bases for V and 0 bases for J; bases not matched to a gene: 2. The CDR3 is CAIRDRVSTDTQYF. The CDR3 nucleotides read TGTGCCATCAGGGACAGGGTAAGCACAGATACGCAGTATTTT.

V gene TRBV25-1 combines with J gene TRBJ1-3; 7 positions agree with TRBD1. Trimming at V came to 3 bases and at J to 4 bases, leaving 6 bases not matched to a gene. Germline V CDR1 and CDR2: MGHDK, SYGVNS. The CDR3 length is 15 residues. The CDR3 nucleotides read TGTGCCAGCAGTGACCCACGGGGACAGGGAAACACCATATATTTT. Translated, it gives CASSDPRGQGNTIYF.

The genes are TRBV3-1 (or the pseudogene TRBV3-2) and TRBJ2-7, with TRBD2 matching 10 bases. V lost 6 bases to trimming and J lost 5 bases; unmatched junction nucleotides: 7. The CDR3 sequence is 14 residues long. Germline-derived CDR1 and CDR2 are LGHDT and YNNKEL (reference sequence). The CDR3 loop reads CASRGPSGSHEQYF. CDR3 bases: TGTGCCAGCAGGGGCCCTAGCGGGAGCCACGAGCAGTACTTC.

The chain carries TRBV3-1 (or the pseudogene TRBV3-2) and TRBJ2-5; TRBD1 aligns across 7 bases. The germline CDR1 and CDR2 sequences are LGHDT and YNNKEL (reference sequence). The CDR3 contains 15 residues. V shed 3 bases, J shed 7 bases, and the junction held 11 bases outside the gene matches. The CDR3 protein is CASSHTDRLRGTQYF. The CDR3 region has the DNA TGTGCCAGCAGCCATACGGACAGGTTACGAGGGACCCAGTACTTC.

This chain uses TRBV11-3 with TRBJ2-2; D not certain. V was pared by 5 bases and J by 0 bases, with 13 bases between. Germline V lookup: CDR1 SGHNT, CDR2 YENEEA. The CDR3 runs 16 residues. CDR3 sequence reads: CASSHHGDSNTGELFF. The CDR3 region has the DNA TGTGCCAGCAGCCACCACGGCGACTCGAACACCGGGGAGCTGTTTTTT.

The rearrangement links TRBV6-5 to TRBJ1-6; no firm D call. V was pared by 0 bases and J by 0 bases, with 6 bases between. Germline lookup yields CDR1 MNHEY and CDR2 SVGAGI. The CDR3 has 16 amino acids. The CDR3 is CASSYSRSSYNSPLHF. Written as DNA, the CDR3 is TGTGCCAGCAGTTACTCGAGGAGCTCCTATAATTCACCCCTCCACTTT.

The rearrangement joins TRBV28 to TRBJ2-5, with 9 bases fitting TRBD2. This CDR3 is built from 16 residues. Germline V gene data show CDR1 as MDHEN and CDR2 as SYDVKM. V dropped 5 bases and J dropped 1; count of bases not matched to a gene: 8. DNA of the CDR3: TGTGCCAGCAGTCTTAGCGGGAGTGCGTTCCAAGAGACCCAGTACTTC. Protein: CASSLSGSAFQETQYF.

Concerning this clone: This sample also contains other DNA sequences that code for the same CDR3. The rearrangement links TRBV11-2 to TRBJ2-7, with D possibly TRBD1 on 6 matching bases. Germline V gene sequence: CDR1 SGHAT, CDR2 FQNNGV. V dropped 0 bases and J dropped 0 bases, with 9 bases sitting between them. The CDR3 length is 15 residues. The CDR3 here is CASSLEGGSSYEQYF. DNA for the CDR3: TGTGCCAGCAGCTTAGAAGGGGGTAGCTCCTACGAGCAGTACTTC.

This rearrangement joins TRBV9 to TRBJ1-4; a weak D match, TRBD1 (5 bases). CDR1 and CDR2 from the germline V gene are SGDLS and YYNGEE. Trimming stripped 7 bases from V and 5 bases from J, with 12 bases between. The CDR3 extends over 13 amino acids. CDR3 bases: TGTGCCAGCGCCAGGGATGGGAATGAAAAACTGTTTTTT. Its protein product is CASARDGNEKLFF.

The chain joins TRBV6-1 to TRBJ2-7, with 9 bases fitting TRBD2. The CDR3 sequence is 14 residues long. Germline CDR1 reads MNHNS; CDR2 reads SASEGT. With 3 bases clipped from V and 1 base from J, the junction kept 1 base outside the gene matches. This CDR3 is CASSELAGSYEQYF. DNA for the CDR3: TGTGCCAGCAGTGAGCTAGCGGGATCCTACGAGCAGTACTTC.